Below, 8 T cell receptor beta chains from the same sample are listed, as sequenced in a study of T cells in tumors after PD-1 blockade. Here immunoSEQ multiplex PCR was the method, and the copy in TCRdb shows in-frame clones only, minus some. The table has some 60,000 clones, around 77% seen once. The starting material was PBMCs, obtained before anti-PD-1 treatment. Receptors originate from a human donor with basal cell carcinoma.

The chain employs TRBV7-8 and TRBJ1-3; 7 bases match TRBD1. CDR1 SGHVS and CDR2 FQNEAQ come from the germline V gene. The CDR3 totals 15 residues. J gave up 4 bases and V 5 bases, and 8 bases lay outside the gene matches. The CDR3 nucleotides are TGTGCCAGCAGCCCCCGAGACAGGGACGGAAACACCATATATTTT. Translation: CASSPRDRDGNTIYF.

The chain is built from TRBV7-9 and TRBJ2-7; D is perhaps TRBD2 (5 bases). Trimming took 3 bases from V and 4 from J, leaving 19 bases between them. The CDR3 extends over 16 amino acids. Germline lookup yields CDR1 SEHNR and CDR2 FQNEAQ (reference sequence). CDR3 loop: CASSLLAPPLSYEQYF. In nucleotides, the CDR3 is TGTGCCAGCAGCTTGCTAGCACCTCCCCTCTCGTACGAGCAGTACTTC.

The rearrangement uses TRBV30 and TRBJ1-2; 9 bases map to TRBD1. Germline CDR1 is GTSNPN and CDR2 is SVGIG (reference sequence). J was trimmed by 4 bases and V by 6 bases; bases with no gene match: 6. The CDR3 has 13 residues. The CDR3 DNA follows: TGTGCCTGTTACCGGGACAGGGCCTATGGCTACACCTTC. Its protein product is CACYRDRAYGYTF.

The rearrangement uses TRBV18 and TRBJ2-2; D may be TRBD1 (6 bases). The germline V gene has CDR1 KGHSH and CDR2 LQKENI. The CDR3 sequence is 15 residues long. Trimming took off 3 bases at V and 0 bases at J, with 8 bases between the two ends. The CDR3 protein is CASSPDRTNTGELFF. Here the CDR3 DNA reads TGTGCCAGCTCACCGGACAGAACGAACACCGGGGAGCTGTTTTTT.

The V and J genes are TRBV4-1 and TRBJ2-1; 10 bases match TRBD1. V lost 8 bases and J lost 2; bases outside the gene matches: 3. The CDR3 contains 14 residues. Per germline, CDR1 MGHRA and CDR2 YSYEKL. The CDR3 loop reads CASLGQGAYNEQFF. CDR3 sequence (DNA): TGCGCCAGCCTCGGACAGGGGGCCTACAATGAGCAGTTCTTC.

The V gene is TRBV2, the J gene TRBJ1-5; D may be TRBD1 (6 bases). V lost 5 bases and J 4 bases, leaving 15 bases between the germline ends. The CDR3 extends over 15 amino acids. Germline assignment: CDR1 SNHLY and CDR2 FYNNEI. The CDR3 here is CASSHGQFLNQPQHF. CDR3 sequence (DNA): TGTGCCAGCAGTCACGGACAGTTCCTTAATCAGCCCCAGCATTTT.

The chain carries TRBV2 and TRBJ2-3, with a tentative D call TRBD2 (6 bases). Deletions cut 7 bases from V and 0 bases from J, with 14 bases between. The CDR3 extends over 15 amino acids. CDR1 is SNHLY, CDR2 FYNNEI, per germline. CDR3 nucleotide sequence: TGTGCCAGCACCAGAGTGCGGGGCAGCACAGATACGCAGTATTTT. Translation: CASTRVRGSTDTQYF.

The chain joins TRBV27 to TRBJ2-4; TRBD1 is a possible D gene (5 bases). Germline V gene data show CDR1 as MNHEY and CDR2 as SMNVEV (reference sequence). V lost 2 bases and J 5 bases, leaving 7 bases between the germline ends. The CDR3 loop spans 13 amino acids. CDR3 loop: CASSLRGENIQYF. CDR3 coding DNA: TGTGCCAGCAGTTTAAGGGGCGAAAACATTCAGTACTTC.